This section outlines one TCR beta chain sequence together with its context. Genomic DNA templated the TCR beta VDJ and CDR3 profiling. Using its own MiXCR run on the reads, TCRdb lists one record per CDR3 protein. The sample shows roughly 240,000 distinct CDR3 sequences, around half of them seen only once. CDR3 length equals 11 residues. Trimming removed 6 bases from V and 2 bases from J, with 7 bases in between. CDR1 DFQATT and CDR2 SNEGSKA come from the germline V gene (reference sequence). These data are taken from a study of CD8+CD57+ T cells in acquired aplastic anemia. About the study: The average for DNA from sorted CD4+ and CD8+ cells was around 3.4 ug.

The patients chosen for sequencing had shown expansion of CD8+CD57+ cells (detected by flow cytometry). Every patient presented with severe acquired aplastic anemia. V is TRBV20-1 and J is TRBJ1-2; no clear D gene. The sample comprised sorted CD4+, CD8+, or CD8+CD57+ T cells (not recorded which) from PBMCs. The TCR originated in a human donor with aplastic anemia. CDR3: CSANTNYGYTF. CDR3 coding DNA: TGCAGTGCAAATACCAACTATGGCTACACCTTC.